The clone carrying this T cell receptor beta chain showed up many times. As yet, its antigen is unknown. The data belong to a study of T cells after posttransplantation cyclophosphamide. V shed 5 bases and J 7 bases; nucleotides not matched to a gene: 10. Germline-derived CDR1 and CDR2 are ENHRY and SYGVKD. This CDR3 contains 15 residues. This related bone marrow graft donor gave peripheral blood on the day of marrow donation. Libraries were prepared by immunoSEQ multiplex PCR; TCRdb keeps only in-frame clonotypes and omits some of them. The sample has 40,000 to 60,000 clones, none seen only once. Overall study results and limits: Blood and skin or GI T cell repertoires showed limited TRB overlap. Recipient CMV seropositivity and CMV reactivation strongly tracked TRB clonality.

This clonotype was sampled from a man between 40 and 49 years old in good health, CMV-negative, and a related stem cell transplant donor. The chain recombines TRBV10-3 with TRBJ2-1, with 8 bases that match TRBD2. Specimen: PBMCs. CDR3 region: CAISRGGRTQNEQFF. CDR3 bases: TGTGCCATCAGTCGCGGGGGGAGGACACAGAATGAGCAGTTCTTC.